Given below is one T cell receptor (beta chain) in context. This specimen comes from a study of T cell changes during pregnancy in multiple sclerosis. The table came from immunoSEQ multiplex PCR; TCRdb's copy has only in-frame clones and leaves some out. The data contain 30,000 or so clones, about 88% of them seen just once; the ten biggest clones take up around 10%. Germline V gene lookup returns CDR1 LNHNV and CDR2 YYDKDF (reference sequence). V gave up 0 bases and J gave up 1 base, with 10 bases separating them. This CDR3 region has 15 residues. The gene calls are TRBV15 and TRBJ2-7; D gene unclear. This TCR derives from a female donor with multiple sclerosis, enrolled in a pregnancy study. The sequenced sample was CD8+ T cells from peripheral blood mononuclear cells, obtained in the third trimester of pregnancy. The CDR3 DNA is TGTGCCACCAGCAGAGAGGTCGAGTGGTCCTACGAGCAGTACTTC. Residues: CATSREVEWSYEQYF.